The entry that follows covers one T cell receptor (beta chain) sequence. What it binds is unknown. The sample is drawn from a study of cytomegalovirus exposure and HLA in healthy donors. Study-wide points: Listed as cytomegalovirus-associated were 164 TCR beta chains.

The CDR3 totals 14 residues. CDR1 is SGHAT, CDR2 FQNNGV, per germline. Trimming took off 5 bases at V and 0 bases at J, with 11 bases between the two ends. In the PCR, 60 Vbeta and 13 Jbeta primers were used. Sequencing was performed with immunoSEQ multiplex PCR; in TCRdb, only in-frame clones are kept and a portion is missing. The table for this sample gives some 110,000 clones. V is TRBV11-2 and J is TRBJ2-7; a weak D match, TRBD1 (6 bases). The TCR comes from a man aged 40-49 years in good health and CMV-seropositive. Sample: PBMCs. CDR3: CASSVTGSSYEQYF. The CDR3, as DNA: TGTGCCAGCAGCGTAACAGGGTCCTCCTACGAGCAGTACTTC.